This section outlines one T cell receptor (beta chain) sequence together with its context. The data stem from a study of blood T cell repertoires in COVID-19. On the study more broadly: Samples representing acute and convalescent COVID-19 were sourced from the United States, Italy and Spain. Nucleic acid was either cDNA or gDNA, and it came from T cells, B-cell-depleted T cells, or PBMCs.

Authors' methods: Amplified reference gene primers provided the basis for estimating nucleated cell counts. Here immunoSEQ multiplex PCR was the method, and the copy in TCRdb shows in-frame clones only, minus some. The D gene and trimming were derived from the DNA, and the V and J assignments and clone size from that table. The sample shows about 140,000 clones, around 86% of them seen only once. Germline V gene data show CDR1 as SGHNT and CDR2 as YYREEE (reference sequence). Losses at the gene ends were 4 bases for V and 9 bases for J; bases not matched to a gene: 10. The CDR3 length is 16 residues.

The receptor was derived from a human donor in a cohort sampled during active COVID-19. The chain carries TRBV5-4 and TRBJ2-1; 13 bases map to TRBD2. The source material was peripheral blood. Written as DNA, the CDR3 is TGTGCCAGCAGCGGAATCACTAGCGGGAGGGCCCCTGAGCAGTTCTTC. Its translation is CASSGITSGRAPEQFF. Full variable domain (missing parts from reference TRBV5-4 and TRBJ2-1): ETGVTQSPTHLIKTRGQQVTLRCSSQSGHNTVSWYQQALGQGPQFIFQYYREEENGRGNFPPRFSGLQFPNYSSELNVNALELDDSALYLCASSGITSGRAPEQFFGPGTRLTVL.